The rows below give T cell receptor beta chains drawn from one sample of a study of CD8+ T cells in alopecia areata. The assay was immunoSEQ multiplex PCR, and TCRdb's table has in-frame clones only and misses some. The sample holds about 97,000 clones, almost 60% seen once. Material: CD8+ T cells sorted from blood, obtained at approximately week 56, from a patient treated with tofacitinib. The receptors were gathered from a human donor with alopecia areata. The CDR3 runs from the conserved cysteine through the conserved F or W. The D gene is left open where the match is weak. Size tells how often a clone was seen (once, few, many) or the class of an expanded clone, and some rows leave it out.

size: once
J: TRBJ2-7
D: TRBD1
V: TRBV4-1
CDR3: CASSQAGTGTYEQYF
DNA: TGCGCCAGCAGCCAAGCCGGGACAGGCACCTACGAGCAGTACTTC

size: few
J: TRBJ2-1
D: -
V: TRBV29-1
CDR3: CSVDSREANEQFF
DNA: TGCAGCGTTGATTCGCGGGAAGCTAATGAGCAGTTCTTC

size: -
J: TRBJ2-7
D: -
V: TRBV10-3
CDR3: CAISDDRRQAHAYEQYF
DNA: TGTGCCATCAGTGATGACCGCCGGCAGGCCCACGCCTACGAGCAGTACTTC

size: -
J: TRBJ2-7
D: TRBD2
V: TRBV27
CDR3: CASSPRPSTSGYEQYF
DNA: TGTGCCAGCAGTCCCCGCCCCTCGACTAGCGGCTACGAGCAGTACTTC

size: -
J: TRBJ1-2
D: -
V: TRBV29-1
CDR3: CSVVPKDLQWYGYTF
DNA: TGCAGCGTTGTCCCTAAGGATCTCCAGTGGTATGGCTACACCTTC

size: -
J: TRBJ1-4
D: -
V: TRBV5-6
CDR3: CASSFGPGEKLFF
DNA: TGTGCCAGCAGCTTTGGGCCGGGGGAAAAACTGTTTTTT

size: -
J: TRBJ2-7
D: -
V: TRBV7-2
CDR3: CASATGGAYEQYF
DNA: TGTGCCAGCGCCACAGGGGGGGCCTACGAGCAGTACTTC

size: -
J: TRBJ2-5
D: -
V: TRBV5-6
CDR3: CASSPVRGPLQETQYF
DNA: TGTGCCAGCAGCCCCGTTCGGGGGCCTCTCCAAGAGACCCAGTACTTC

size: -
J: TRBJ2-1
D: -
V: TRBV2
CDR3: CASSDYLGYEQFF
DNA: TGTGCCAGCAGTGATTACCTTGGTTACGAGCAGTTCTTC

size: -
J: TRBJ2-3
D: -
V: TRBV5-1
CDR3: CASSLEGTRADTQYF
DNA: TGCGCCAGCAGCTTGGAGGGAACCAGGGCAGATACGCAGTATTTT

size: -
J: TRBJ2-4
D: TRBD1
V: TRBV12-5
CDR3: CASGLVIGTELAKNIQYF
DNA: TGTGCTAGTGGTTTGGTAATAGGGACAGAGCTAGCCAAAAACATTCAGTACTTC

size: -
J: TRBJ2-1
D: -
V: TRBV4-1
CDR3: CASSLALGRDVYNEQFF
DNA: TGCGCCAGCAGTCTCGCCCTCGGCAGGGATGTGTACAATGAGCAGTTCTTC

size: -
J: TRBJ2-3
D: -
V: TRBV10-3
CDR3: CATATDTQYF
DNA: TGTGCCACGGCTACAGATACGCAGTATTTT

size: -
J: TRBJ2-1
D: -
V: TRBV29-1
CDR3: CSVGGQFSYNEQFF
DNA: TGCAGCGTGGGGGGACAGTTCTCCTACAATGAGCAGTTCTTC

size: -
J: TRBJ2-5
D: TRBD2
V: TRBV5-6
CDR3: CASSPGLAGGGETQYF
DNA: TGTGCCAGCAGCCCGGGACTAGCGGGGGGTGGTGAGACCCAGTACTTC

size: -
J: TRBJ2-7
D: TRBD1
V: TRBV11-2
CDR3: CASSLVGSTGGHEQYF
DNA: TGTGCCAGCAGCTTAGTAGGGTCGACAGGGGGCCACGAGCAGTACTTC

size: -
J: TRBJ2-1
D: -
V: TRBV27
CDR3: CASSLLQGRTDEQFF
DNA: TGTGCCAGCAGTTTATTACAGGGTCGGACGGATGAGCAGTTCTTC

size: -
J: TRBJ2-2
D: -
V: TRBV5-1
CDR3: CASSLEEEPTGELFF
DNA: TGCGCCAGCAGCTTGGAGGAGGAACCCACCGGGGAGCTGTTTTTT

size: -
J: TRBJ2-6
D: TRBD1
V: TRBV13
CDR3: CASSTQDRDVSGANVLTF
DNA: TGTGCCAGCAGCACCCAAGACAGGGATGTGTCTGGGGCCAACGTCCTGACTTTC

size: -
J: TRBJ1-1
D: TRBD1
V: TRBV30
CDR3: CAWSDDRDTEAFF
DNA: TGTGCCTGGAGTGACGACAGGGACACTGAAGCTTTCTTT

size: -
J: TRBJ1-2
D: -
V: TRBV27
CDR3: CASSSTGNNYGYTF
DNA: TGTGCCAGCAGTTCAACAGGGAACAACTATGGCTACACCTTC